The entry that follows covers one T cell receptor beta chain sequence. Its antigen is undetermined. Amplified TCR beta CDR3 regions came from RNA transcripts. The TCR CDR3 first-round RT-PCR relied on the HTBI primer set. TCRdb processed the multiplex PCR reads anew with MiXCR; each CDR3 protein has one entry. The sample lists roughly 250,000 distinct CDR3 sequences; roughly 17% were seen once. This sample was taken from a study of T cells in Graves' hyperthyroidism and ophthalmopathy. Study details: Upon initial diagnosis and before any treatment, peripheral blood was collected.

Patients with ophthalmopathy all had a Clinical Activity Score of at least 3, a NOSPECS grade of at least 4 and duration under 3 months. Germline V gives CDR1 SQVTM, CDR2 ANQGSEA. CDR3 length: 15 amino acids. V gave up 5 bases and J gave up 8 bases; unmatched junction bases: 7. Study outcomes and limitations: Ophthalmopathy and stable hyperthyroidism were separated by a 13 V-J model.

This chain joins TRBV29-1 and TRBJ2-1, with TRBD2 identical over 15 bases. This receptor was identified in a woman under 30 with Graves' ophthalmopathy. Sequenced input: blood. The CDR3 loop is CSVYPGTSGRYEQFF. The CDR3 region has the DNA TGCAGCGTTTACCCAGGGACTAGCGGGAGGTATGAGCAGTTCTTC.